These 12 T cell receptor beta chains were sequenced from one sample in a study of T cell responses to AZD1222 COVID-19 vaccine. Sequencing was performed with immunoSEQ multiplex PCR; in TCRdb, only in-frame clones are kept and a portion is missing. The sample carries over 100,000 clones, nearly 90% recorded once. The starting material was peripheral blood, obtained on day 0 of AZD1222 vaccination. Source of these receptors: an adult in good health.

The J gene is TRBJ2-7, the V gene TRBV14; D is tentatively TRBD1 or TRBD2 (6 bases each). There are 13 residues in the CDR3. V gave up 6 bases and J gave up 4 bases, with 13 bases separating them. The germline CDR1 and CDR2 sequences are SGHDN and FVKESK. The CDR3 protein is CASRGTGAYEQYV. The CDR3 DNA is TGTGCCAGCAGAGGGACGGGGGCTTACGAGCAGTACGTC.

The chain uses TRBV19 and TRBJ2-7, with 10 bases aligning to TRBD2. Germline V gene lookup returns CDR1 LNHDA and CDR2 SQIVND (reference sequence). The J segment lost 1 base and the V segment lost 6 bases, leaving 15 bases of the junction unmatched. The CDR3 loop spans 18 amino acids. This CDR3 is CASSRAPLAGGQSYEQYF. CDR3 sequence (DNA): TGTGCCAGTAGCAGAGCTCCCTTAGCGGGGGGCCAATCCTACGAGCAGTACTTC.

The rearrangement joins TRBV5-1 to TRBJ2-1; D gene unclear. Trimming cost V 6 bases and J 2 bases, with 12 bases left between them. From germline, CDR1 is SGHRS and CDR2 YFSETQ. CDR3 length: 14 residues. In nucleotides, the CDR3 is TGCGCCAGCACGTTAGACCGCCCCTACAATGAGCAGTTCTTC. Its protein is CASTLDRPYNEQFF. Full variable domain (rest looked up from reference TRBV5-1 and TRBJ2-1): KAGVTQTPRYLIKTRGQQVTLSCSPISGHRSVSWYQQTPGQGLQFLFEYFSETQRNKGNFPGRFSGRQFSNSRSEMNVSTLELGDSALYLCASTLDRPYNEQFFGPGTRLTVL.

This clone was observed a few times. V usage is TRBV28 and J usage is TRBJ1-1; D remains unclear. Germline lookup yields CDR1 MDHEN and CDR2 SYDVKM. The CDR3 spans 12 residues. Trimming pared 5 bases from V and 1 base from J, leaving 5 bases between. CDR3 DNA sequence: TGTGCCAGCAGTCTAGGGAACACTGAAGCTTTCTTT. Protein product: CASSLGNTEAFF.

This clone was seen more than once but under ten times. This chain connects TRBV5-3 to TRBJ2-7, with 7 bases matching TRBD2. TRBV5-3 is an open reading frame whose function is uncertain. The CDR3 runs to 15 residues. V gave up 1 base and J gave up 4 bases; unmatched junction bases: 8. The CDR3 coding sequence is TGTGCCAGAAGCTTGAGTGGGAGGGATTTGTACGAGCAGTACGTC. Protein: CARSLSGRDLYEQYV.

This chain uses TRBV11-3 with TRBJ2-3; D ambiguous. V lost 0 bases and J lost 2, with 15 bases in between. Germline assignment: CDR1 SGHNT and CDR2 YENEEA. CDR3 size: 17 residues. The CDR3 loop reads CASSLDQWGMYTDTQYF. Written as DNA, the CDR3 is TGTGCCAGCAGCTTAGATCAATGGGGAATGTACACAGATACGCAGTATTTT.

The CDR3 region is CASSPRGTGNTIYF. CDR3 nucleotides: TGTGCCAGCAGTCCCCGGGGAACTGGAAACACCATATATTTT. The genes are TRBV28 and TRBJ1-3; D remains unclear. The CDR3 has 14 amino acids. V lost 5 bases, J lost 2 bases, and 10 bases lay in between. Germline loops: CDR1 MDHEN, CDR2 SYDVKM.

The chain employs TRBV10-3 and TRBJ2-2; D call uncertain. The germline V and J ends were trimmed by 3 bases and 6 bases, with 8 bases remaining between them. The CDR3 contains 13 residues. Germline V gene data show CDR1 as ENHRY and CDR2 as SYGVKD. CDR3 region: CAISDDPSGELFF. Written as DNA, the CDR3 is TGTGCCATCAGTGACGACCCGTCCGGGGAGCTGTTTTTT.

This clone showed up just a few times. This sequence joins TRBV5-4 and TRBJ2-3, with unresolved D. The CDR3 extends over 13 amino acids. Germline V gene data show CDR1 as SGHNT and CDR2 as YYREEE (reference sequence). V was shortened by 1 base and J by 4 bases, with 7 bases between the two germline ends. As DNA, the CDR3 is TGTGCCAGCAGCTTGTTAGGGCCAGATACGCAGTATTTT. Amino acids: CASSLLGPDTQYF.

Written as DNA, the CDR3 is TGTGCCAGCAGCAAAGGGCAGCCGGTGGACCCCTATGCAACTAATGAAAAACTGTTTTTT. Amino acids: CASSKGQPVDPYATNEKLFF. The chain uses TRBV21-1 and TRBJ1-4. TRBV21-1 is designated a pseudogene. The CDR3 totals 20 residues.

This clone was observed once. The chain uses TRBV6-5 and TRBJ1-4; D is unclear. Germline V lookup: CDR1 MNHEY, CDR2 SVGAGI. V lost 5 bases, J lost 7 bases, and 8 bases lay in between. The CDR3 loop spans 12 amino acids. In DNA, the CDR3 is TGTGCCAGCAGTCAGTTGGGTGAAAAACTGTTTTTT. It encodes CASSQLGEKLFF.

This chain uses TRBV14 with TRBJ1-1; weak D call: TRBD1 (6 bases). This CDR3 is 15 amino acids long. Deletions cut 0 bases from V and 1 base from J, with 9 bases between. Looked up from germline, CDR1 is SGHDN and CDR2 is FVKESK. CDR3 protein: CASSQDGTPNTEAFF. The DNA for the CDR3 is TGTGCCAGCAGCCAAGATGGGACACCGAACACTGAAGCTTTCTTT.